One sample yielded the 5 T cell receptor beta chains listed below, sequenced in a study of blood T cell repertoires in COVID-19. Sequenced by immunoSEQ multiplex PCR; TCRdb stores in-frame clones only, minus some. The table has 200,000 to 250,000 clones, about 88% seen once; the top ten hold about 10%. Material: peripheral blood. The receptors were sampled from a woman in her forties or fifties with COVID-19, enrolled during active disease.

The chain joins TRBV7-8 to TRBJ1-6; possible D gene TRBD1, 6 bases. Germline V gene data show CDR1 as SGHVS and CDR2 as FQNEAQ. Trimming cost V 1 base and J 8 bases, with 15 bases left between them. The CDR3 totals 16 residues. The CDR3 reads CASSLGQARKYSPLHF. In DNA, the CDR3 is TGTGCCAGCAGCTTAGGACAGGCCCGTAAATATTCACCCCTCCACTTT. The full variable domain, in which reference TRBV7-8 and TRBJ1-6 provide the parts outside the CDR3, is GAGVSQSPRYKVAKRGQDVALRCDPISGHVSLFWYQQALGQGPEFLTYFQNEAQLDKSGLPSDRFFAERPEGSVSTLKIQRTQQEDSAVYLCASSLGQARKYSPLHFGNGTRLTVT.

V and J are TRBV19 and TRBJ2-4; 8 bases map to TRBD1. Germline values: CDR1 LNHDA, CDR2 SQIVND (reference sequence). This CDR3 has 15 residues. Germline trimming cut 0 bases from V and 7 bases from J; bases unmatched to any gene: 5. CDR3: CASSIDWDRYNIQYF. The CDR3, as DNA: TGTGCCAGTAGTATAGATTGGGACAGGTATAACATTCAGTACTTC. Full variable domain (rest looked up from reference TRBV19 and TRBJ2-4): DGGITQSPKYLFRKEGQNVTLSCEQNLNHDAMYWYRQDPGQGLRLIYYSQIVNDFQKGDIAEGYSVSREKKESFPLTVTSAQKNPTAFYLCASSIDWDRYNIQYFGAGTRLSVL.

In this sample, this clone turned up once. The chain joins TRBV3-1 (or the pseudogene TRBV3-2) to TRBJ1-2, with D maybe TRBD1 (5 bases). Germline V gene sequence: CDR1 LGHDT, CDR2 YNNKEL (reference sequence). This CDR3 comprises 13 residues. V was clipped by 2 bases and J by 4 bases, with 8 bases between them. CDR3: CASSQLGPYGYTF. The CDR3 bases are TGTGCCAGCAGCCAACTGGGGCCCTATGGCTACACCTTC.

V is TRBV28 and J is TRBJ2-2, with 7 bases aligning to TRBD1. The ends lost 7 bases at V and 4 bases at J; junction bases unmatched: 6. The CDR3 is 14 amino acids. Germline values: CDR1 MDHEN, CDR2 SYDVKM. In DNA form, the CDR3 reads TGTGCCAGCATCAGGACAGGTTCCACCGGGGAGCTGTTTTTT. Protein product: CASIRTGSTGELFF.

This clone was found a few times. The chain recombines TRBV11-3 with TRBJ2-1; a weak D match, TRBD1 (6 bases). CDR1 and CDR2 (germline): SGHNT, YENEEA. The ends were cut back, 8 bases at V and 5 bases at J, with 16 bases in the middle. This CDR3 comprises 14 residues. The CDR3 DNA reads TGTGCCAGCCACCGGGACACCGACCACAATGAGCAGTTCTTC. Translation: CASHRDTDHNEQFF.